This entry lists 27 T cell receptor beta chains sequenced from one sample in a study of blood T cell repertoires in COVID-19. The data were produced by immunoSEQ multiplex PCR, yet TCRdb's version contains in-frame clones alone and is incomplete. The table records under 150,000 clones, approximately 81% of them present only once. Material: peripheral blood. These receptors originate from a middle-aged man with acute or convalescent COVID-19.

The chain recombines TRBV10-3 with TRBJ1-6; D is possibly TRBD1 (6 bases). Germline V gives CDR1 ENHRY, CDR2 SYGVKD. The CDR3 consists of 15 residues. The V and J ends lost 4 bases and 4 bases respectively, with 11 bases between them. CDR3 coding DNA: TGTGCCATCAGTGGAGGGCAGGGGTATAATTCACCCCTCCACTTT. Its translation is CAISGGQGYNSPLHF.

The chain links TRBV28 to TRBJ2-7; maybe TRBD1 (6 bases). Germline V lookup: CDR1 MDHEN, CDR2 SYDVKM. The V and J ends lost 5 bases and 3 bases respectively, with 8 bases between them. The length of the CDR3 is 12 residues. The CDR3 bases are TGTGCCAGCAGTGGACAGCTCTACGAGCAGTACTTC. Residues: CASSGQLYEQYF.

The chain combines TRBV28 with TRBJ1-5, with D possibly TRBD1 on 6 matching bases. Germline CDR1 reads MDHEN; CDR2 reads SYDVKM. Trimming stripped 3 bases from V and 3 bases from J, with 15 bases between. There are 16 residues in the CDR3. CDR3 in DNA: TGTGCCAGCAGTTTGGACCCGAGGGGGAACAATCAGCCCCAGCATTTT. Its translation: CASSLDPRGNNQPQHF.

V gene TRBV3-1 (or the pseudogene TRBV3-2) combines with J gene TRBJ2-7; 10 bases fit TRBD1. CDR1 and CDR2 from the germline V gene are LGHDT and YNNKEL (reference sequence). The V segment lost 4 bases and the J segment 4 bases; nucleotides outside the gene matches: 7. The length of the CDR3 is 15 residues. The CDR3 coding sequence is TGTGCCAGCAGCCGCCGGGACAGGGGAAGGTACGAGCAGTACTTC. Its translation is CASSRRDRGRYEQYF.

The gene calls are TRBV11-2 and TRBJ1-5; the match to TRBD1 covers 8 bases. J gave up 4 bases and V 3 bases, and 5 bases lay outside the gene matches. From germline, CDR1 is SGHAT and CDR2 FQNNGV. CDR3 size: 15 residues. Here the CDR3 reads CASSLGQAPNQPQHF. The CDR3 DNA is TGTGCCAGCAGCTTGGGACAGGCCCCGAATCAGCCCCAGCATTTT.

This sequence joins TRBV9 and TRBJ2-1; D is undetermined. The CDR3 length is 16 residues. Germline CDR1 reads SGDLS; CDR2 reads YYNGEE. V was clipped by 0 bases and J by 0 bases, with 10 bases between them. The CDR3 nucleotides are TGTGCCAGCAGCGTAGATGGAGCCAGCTCCTACAATGAGCAGTTCTTC. Translated: CASSVDGASSYNEQFF.

This chain connects TRBV9 to TRBJ1-1; the match to TRBD1 covers 7 bases. The length of the CDR3 is 14 residues. Trimming at V came to 2 bases and at J to 5 bases, leaving 6 bases not matched to a gene. Germline CDR1 reads SGDLS; CDR2 reads YYNGEE. Here the CDR3 DNA reads TGTGCCAGCAGCGTCCAGGACAGGATTACTGAAGCTTTCTTT. Translated: CASSVQDRITEAFF.

The table lists this clone with many counts. The chain employs TRBV5-1 and TRBJ1-2; a possible D gene is TRBD1 (6 bases). The V end lost 4 bases, the J end lost 7 bases, and 20 bases lay between the germline ends. CDR3 length: 15 residues. Germline assignment: CDR1 SGHRS and CDR2 YFSETQ. The CDR3 DNA is TGCGCCAGCAGCGAATCTTTAGCAGGGGTAGGTGGCTACACCTTC. Protein: CASSESLAGVGGYTF.

CDR3 nucleotide sequence: TGTGCCAGCAGCTCGACAGGGGCGAGGTACGAGCAGTACTTC. Protein sequence: CASSSTGARYEQYF. V usage is TRBV5-6 and J usage is TRBJ2-7; 8 bases map to TRBD1. This CDR3 contains 14 residues. J was trimmed by 4 bases and V by 3 bases; bases with no gene match: 6. Germline-derived CDR1 and CDR2 are SGHDT and YYEEEE.

The chain combines TRBV5-1 with TRBJ1-1; TRBD1 matches at 8 bases. This CDR3 spans 14 amino acids. Germline loops: CDR1 SGHRS, CDR2 YFSETQ. V lost 4 bases, J lost 4 bases, and 6 bases stayed unmatched. The CDR3 DNA is TGCGCCAGCAGCGCGACAGGGGCTGGCACTGAAGCTTTCTTT. Amino acids: CASSATGAGTEAFF.

V is TRBV5-1 and J is TRBJ1-2; 8 bases fit TRBD1. This CDR3 spans 16 amino acids. The V segment lost 4 bases and the J segment 3 bases; nucleotides outside the gene matches: 11. CDR1 and CDR2 (germline): SGHRS, YFSETQ. CDR3 sequence (DNA): TGCGCCAGCAGCCCCGCCACCGGACAGGGTGACTATGGCTACACCTTC. It is translated as CASSPATGQGDYGYTF.

This chain joins TRBV7-9 and TRBJ2-7, with 8 bases lining up with TRBD2. CDR1 is SEHNR, CDR2 FQNEAQ, per germline (reference sequence). Trimming removed 2 bases from V and 6 bases from J; junction bases left unmatched: 6. The CDR3 extends over 14 amino acids. The CDR3 nucleotides are TGTGCCAGCAGCTTACGGGGGGGCCGGGCCGAGCAGTACTTC. Translating it yields CASSLRGGRAEQYF.

This chain uses TRBV6-5 with TRBJ1-5; 9 nucleotides align to TRBD1. Germline V CDR1 and CDR2: MNHEY, SVGAGI. This CDR3 has 14 amino acids. V shed 6 bases and J 6 bases; nucleotides not matched to a gene: 6. CDR3 sequence reads: CASSWTGDGQPQHF. CDR3 sequence (DNA): TGTGCCAGCAGCTGGACAGGGGATGGTCAGCCCCAGCATTTT.

The chain recombines TRBV24-1 with TRBJ2-1; D unresolved. This CDR3 spans 16 amino acids. Germline values: CDR1 KGHDR, CDR2 SFDVKD. V shed 4 bases and J shed 0 bases, with 12 bases lying between them. CDR3 sequence: CATSDTTRSSYNEQFF. The CDR3 DNA follows: TGTGCCACCAGTGACACCACAAGGAGCTCCTACAATGAGCAGTTCTTC.

The chain joins TRBV4-1 to TRBJ1-4, with a possible D match to TRBD1 (6 bases). The V end lost 4 bases, the J end lost 2 bases, and 11 bases lay between the germline ends. Germline CDR1 MGHRA, CDR2 YSYEKL. This CDR3 has 15 residues. The CDR3 DNA reads as TGCGCCAGCAGCCCAGGGGATGGGACTAATGAAAAACTGTTTTTT. Its translation is CASSPGDGTNEKLFF.

This chain joins TRBV6-5 and TRBJ1-5, with 7 positions matching TRBD1. V trimming: 5 bases; J trimming: 4 bases; junction bases outside the gene matches: 8. CDR1 MNHEY and CDR2 SVGAGI come from the germline V gene. The CDR3 runs 15 residues. The CDR3, as DNA: TGTGCCAGCAGTAGAGCCGGGACAGATAATCAGCCCCAGCATTTT. Its translation: CASSRAGTDNQPQHF.

In nucleotides, the CDR3 is TGTGCCAGCAGTTTCTCAGTTTATAATTCACCCCTCCACTTT. It yields the protein CASSFSVYNSPLHF. The rearrangement uses TRBV28 and TRBJ1-6; D is unresolved. V gave up 3 bases and J gave up 4 bases, with 7 bases separating them. The CDR3 runs 14 residues. Germline lookup yields CDR1 MDHEN and CDR2 SYDVKM. Full variable domain (rest looked up from reference TRBV28 and TRBJ1-6): DVKVTQSSRYLVKRTGEKVFLECVQDMDHENMFWYRQDPGLGLRLIYFSYDVKMKEKGDIPEGYSVSREKKERFSLILESASTNQTSMYLCASSFSVYNSPLHFGNGTRLTVT.

This clone has a handful of counts. CDR3 coding DNA: TGCGCCAGCAGCTTGGGGGGGACAGCCGAACAGCCCCAGCATTTT. Residues: CASSLGGTAEQPQHF. V gene TRBV5-1 combines with J gene TRBJ1-5, with 7 bases that match TRBD1. J lost 7 bases, V lost 0 bases, and 7 bases had no gene match. There are 15 residues in the CDR3. Germline CDR1 is SGHRS and CDR2 is YFSETQ.

V and J are TRBV28 and TRBJ1-2, with 9 bases that match TRBD1. The CDR3 is 13 residues long. Germline CDR1 is MDHEN and CDR2 is SYDVKM. Trimming removed 6 bases from V and 5 bases from J; junction bases left unmatched: 4. CDR3 sequence: CASSRDRVYGYTF. The CDR3 nucleotides read TGTGCCAGCAGCCGGGACAGGGTGTATGGCTACACCTTC.

The CDR3 sequence: CASSLSGEVYEQYV. CDR3 DNA: TGTGCCAGCAGCCTTAGCGGGGAAGTCTACGAGCAGTACGTC. The V gene is TRBV6-6, the J gene TRBJ2-7; 8 bases agree with TRBD2. The CDR3 covers 14 residues. The V segment lost 6 bases and the J segment 3 bases; nucleotides outside the gene matches: 7. In germline, CDR1 is MNHNY, CDR2 SVGAGI (reference sequence).

The chain has TRBV27 and TRBJ1-6; 8 nucleotides agree with TRBD1. Trimming at V came to 4 bases and at J to 6 bases, leaving 5 bases not matched to a gene. The germline V gene encodes CDR1 MNHEY and CDR2 SMNVEV (reference sequence). The length of the CDR3 is 15 residues. CDR3 loop: CASSYSGGPNSPLHF. The CDR3 DNA is TGTGCCAGCAGTTATTCAGGGGGCCCTAATTCACCCCTCCACTTT.

The V call is TRBV19, the J call TRBJ1-1; a possible D gene is TRBD1 (6 bases). Germline CDR1 is LNHDA and CDR2 is SQIVND (reference sequence). The germline V and J ends were trimmed by 9 bases and 0 bases, with 20 bases remaining between them. This CDR3 is built from 16 residues. The CDR3, as DNA: TGTGCCAGCCGCCTATCGGGACACCTAATGAACACTGAAGCTTTCTTT. Amino acid sequence: CASRLSGHLMNTEAFF.

The V and J genes are TRBV19 and TRBJ2-1, with D perhaps matching TRBD2 (5 bases). The CDR3 is 13 residues long. CDR1 is LNHDA, CDR2 SQIVND, per germline (reference sequence). The V gene lost 5 bases and the J gene lost 8 bases, with 13 bases spanning the gap. The CDR3 loop reads CASSRRLAYEQFF. The CDR3 DNA reads as TGTGCCAGTAGTCGACGGCTAGCCTATGAGCAGTTCTTC.

The chain combines TRBV7-6 with TRBJ1-2, with TRBD1 matching 9 bases. The CDR3 is 15 residues long. V lost 5 bases to trimming and J lost 6 bases; unmatched junction nucleotides: 10. Germline CDR1 is SGHVS and CDR2 is FNYEAQ. CDR3 amino acids: CASSPQTGGLNGYTF. The CDR3 DNA reads TGTGCCAGCAGCCCACAGACAGGGGGTTTAAATGGCTACACCTTC.

V usage is TRBV3-1 (or the pseudogene TRBV3-2) and J usage is TRBJ1-3, with D possibly TRBD1 on 5 matching bases. The CDR3 has 16 amino acids. The germline V and J ends were trimmed by 3 bases and 0 bases, with 12 bases remaining between them. Germline V gene data show CDR1 as LGHDT and CDR2 as YNNKEL (reference sequence). The CDR3 region has the DNA TGTGCCAGCAGCCACAACGACAGAGCCTCTGGAAACACCATATATTTT. Translating gives CASSHNDRASGNTIYF.

The chain employs TRBV6-5 and TRBJ1-5; the D gene is possibly TRBD1 (5 bases). This CDR3 region has 13 residues. Germline assignment: CDR1 MNHEY and CDR2 SVGAGI. V lost 2 bases and J lost 7, with 9 bases in between. CDR3 loop: CASSYGGGQPQHF. DNA for the CDR3: TGTGCCAGCAGTTACGGGGGAGGGCAGCCCCAGCATTTT.

The V gene is TRBV24-1, the J gene TRBJ1-2; TRBD1 matches 7 bases. Germline values: CDR1 KGHDR, CDR2 SFDVKD. V lost 4 bases, J lost 6 bases, and 7 bases stayed unmatched. This CDR3 has 14 residues. CDR3: CATSEGGQVNGYTF. CDR3 nucleotides: TGTGCCACCAGTGAGGGCGGACAGGTCAATGGCTACACCTTC.